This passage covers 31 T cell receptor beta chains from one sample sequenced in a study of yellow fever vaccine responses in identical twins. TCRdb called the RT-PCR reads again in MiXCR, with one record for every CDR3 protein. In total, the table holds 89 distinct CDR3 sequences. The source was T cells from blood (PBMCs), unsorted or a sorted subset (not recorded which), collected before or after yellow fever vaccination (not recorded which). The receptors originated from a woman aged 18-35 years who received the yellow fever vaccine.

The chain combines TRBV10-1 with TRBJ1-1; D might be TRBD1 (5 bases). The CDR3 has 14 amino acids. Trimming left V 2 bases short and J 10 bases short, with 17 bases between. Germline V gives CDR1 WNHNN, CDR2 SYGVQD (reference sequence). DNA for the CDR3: TGCGCCAGCAGTGAGGCGGGACTCTCCCGGAGAGCTTTCTTT. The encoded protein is CASSEAGLSRRAFF.

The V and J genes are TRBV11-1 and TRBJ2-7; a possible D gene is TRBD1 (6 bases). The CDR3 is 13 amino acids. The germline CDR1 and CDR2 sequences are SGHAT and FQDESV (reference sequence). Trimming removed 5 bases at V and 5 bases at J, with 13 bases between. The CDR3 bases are TGTGCCAGCAGCAGGCAGGGGTGGGACGAGCAGTACGTC. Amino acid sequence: CASSRQGWDEQYV.

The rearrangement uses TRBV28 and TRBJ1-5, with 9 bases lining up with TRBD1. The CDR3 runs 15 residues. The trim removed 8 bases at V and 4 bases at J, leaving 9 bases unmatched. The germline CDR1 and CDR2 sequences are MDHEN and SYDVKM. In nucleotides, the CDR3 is TGTGCCAGCCTTGCGGCCGGGACAGGGAATCAGCCCCAGCATTTT. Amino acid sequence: CASLAAGTGNQPQHF.

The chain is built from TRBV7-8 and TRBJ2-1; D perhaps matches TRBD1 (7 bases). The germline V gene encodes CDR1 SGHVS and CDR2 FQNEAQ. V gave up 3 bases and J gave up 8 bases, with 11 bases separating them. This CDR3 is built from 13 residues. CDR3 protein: CASSFRGAYEQFF. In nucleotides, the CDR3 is TGTGCCAGCAGCTTCAGGGGGGCCTATGAGCAGTTCTTC.

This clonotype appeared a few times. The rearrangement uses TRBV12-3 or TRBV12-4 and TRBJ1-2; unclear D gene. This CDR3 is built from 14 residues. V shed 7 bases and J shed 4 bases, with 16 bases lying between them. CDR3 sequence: CASISLGPVYGYTF. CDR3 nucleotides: TGTGCCAGCATCTCCCTCGGACCCGTCTATGGCTACACCTTC.

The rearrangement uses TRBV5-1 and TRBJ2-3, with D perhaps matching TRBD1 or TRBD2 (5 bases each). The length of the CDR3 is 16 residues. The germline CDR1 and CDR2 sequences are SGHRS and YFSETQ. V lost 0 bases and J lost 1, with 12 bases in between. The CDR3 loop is CASSLAWGIGTDTQYF. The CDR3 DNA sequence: TGCGCCAGCAGCTTGGCGTGGGGGATAGGCACAGATACGCAGTATTTT.

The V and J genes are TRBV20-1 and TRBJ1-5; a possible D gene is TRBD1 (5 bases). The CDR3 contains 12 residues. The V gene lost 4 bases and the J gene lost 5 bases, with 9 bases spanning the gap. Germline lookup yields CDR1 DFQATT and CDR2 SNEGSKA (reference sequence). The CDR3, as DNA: TGCAGTGCTACAATGACAGATCAGCCCCAGCATTTT. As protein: CSATMTDQPQHF.

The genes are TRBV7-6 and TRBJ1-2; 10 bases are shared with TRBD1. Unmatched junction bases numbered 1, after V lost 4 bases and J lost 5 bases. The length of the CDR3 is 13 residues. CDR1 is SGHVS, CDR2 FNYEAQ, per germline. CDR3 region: CASSSGQGYGYTF. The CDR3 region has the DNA TGTGCCAGCAGCTCGGGACAGGGGTATGGCTACACCTTC.

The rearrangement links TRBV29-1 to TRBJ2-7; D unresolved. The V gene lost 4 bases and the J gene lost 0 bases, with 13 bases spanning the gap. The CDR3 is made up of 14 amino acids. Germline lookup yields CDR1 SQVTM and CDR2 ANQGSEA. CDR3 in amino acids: CSVVFGRVSYEQYF. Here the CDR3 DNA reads TGCAGCGTTGTGTTCGGACGTGTCTCCTACGAGCAGTACTTC.

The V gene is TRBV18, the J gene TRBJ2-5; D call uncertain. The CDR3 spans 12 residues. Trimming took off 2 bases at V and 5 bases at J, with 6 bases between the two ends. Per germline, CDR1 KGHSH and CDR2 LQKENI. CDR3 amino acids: CASSPSRETQYF. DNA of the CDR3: TGTGCCAGCTCACCATCGCGGGAGACCCAGTACTTC.

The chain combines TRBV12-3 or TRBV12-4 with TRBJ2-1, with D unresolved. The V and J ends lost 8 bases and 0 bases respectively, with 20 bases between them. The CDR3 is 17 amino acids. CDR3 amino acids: CASSSVGSHLSYNEQFF. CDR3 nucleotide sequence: TGTGCCAGCTCGTCAGTCGGTAGTCACCTCTCCTACAATGAGCAGTTCTTC.

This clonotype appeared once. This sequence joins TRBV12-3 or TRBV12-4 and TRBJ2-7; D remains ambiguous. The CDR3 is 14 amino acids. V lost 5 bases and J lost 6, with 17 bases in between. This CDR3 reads CASSQSGWATEQYV. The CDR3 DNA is TGTGCCAGCAGTCAATCAGGCTGGGCCACCGAGCAGTACGTC.

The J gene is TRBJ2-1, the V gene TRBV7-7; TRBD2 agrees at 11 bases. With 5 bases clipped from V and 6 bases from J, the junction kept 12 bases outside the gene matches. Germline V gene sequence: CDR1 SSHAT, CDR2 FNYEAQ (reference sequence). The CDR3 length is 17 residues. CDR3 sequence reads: CASSPELAGGQRNEQFF. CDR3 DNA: TGTGCCAGCAGCCCAGAGCTAGCGGGGGGCCAACGCAATGAGCAGTTCTTC.

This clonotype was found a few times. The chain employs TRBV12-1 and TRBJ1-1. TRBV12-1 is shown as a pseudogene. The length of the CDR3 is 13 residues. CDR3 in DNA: TGTGCCAGCAGCTGGCAGGGAGGTACTGAAGCTTTCTTT. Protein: CASSWQGGTEAFF.

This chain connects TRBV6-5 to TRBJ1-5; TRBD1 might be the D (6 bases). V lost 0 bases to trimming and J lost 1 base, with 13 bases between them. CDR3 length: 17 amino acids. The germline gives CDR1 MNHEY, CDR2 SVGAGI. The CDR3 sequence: CASSYSRGASSNQPQHF. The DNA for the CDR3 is TGTGCCAGCAGTTACTCGAGGGGGGCCAGCAGCAATCAGCCCCAGCATTTT.

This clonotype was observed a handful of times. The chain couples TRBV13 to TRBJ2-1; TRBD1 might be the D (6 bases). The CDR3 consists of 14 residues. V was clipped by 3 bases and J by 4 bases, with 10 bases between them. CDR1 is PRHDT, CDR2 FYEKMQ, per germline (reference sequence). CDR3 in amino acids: CASSLPGAYNEQFF. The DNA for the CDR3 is TGTGCCAGCAGCTTGCCAGGGGCATACAATGAGCAGTTCTTC.

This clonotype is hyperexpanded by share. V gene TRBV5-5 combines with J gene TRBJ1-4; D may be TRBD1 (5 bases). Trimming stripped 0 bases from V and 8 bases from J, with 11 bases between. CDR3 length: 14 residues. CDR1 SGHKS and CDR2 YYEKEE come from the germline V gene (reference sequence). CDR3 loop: CASSLGFEGEKLFF. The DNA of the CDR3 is TGTGCCAGCAGCTTGGGGTTCGAGGGGGAAAAACTGTTTTTT.

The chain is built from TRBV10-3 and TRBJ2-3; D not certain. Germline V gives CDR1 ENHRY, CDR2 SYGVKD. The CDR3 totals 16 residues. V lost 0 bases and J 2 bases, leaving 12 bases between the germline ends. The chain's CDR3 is CAISESSGSTTDTQYF. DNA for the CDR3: TGTGCCATCAGTGAGTCGAGTGGGTCCACCACAGATACGCAGTATTTT.

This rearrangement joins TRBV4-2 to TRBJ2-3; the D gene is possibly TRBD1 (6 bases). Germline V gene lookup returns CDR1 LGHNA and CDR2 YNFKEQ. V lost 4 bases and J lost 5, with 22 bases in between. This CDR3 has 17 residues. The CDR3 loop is CASSPIMTGREKDTQYF. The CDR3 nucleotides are TGTGCCAGCAGCCCAATAATGACAGGTCGCGAGAAAGATACGCAGTATTTT.

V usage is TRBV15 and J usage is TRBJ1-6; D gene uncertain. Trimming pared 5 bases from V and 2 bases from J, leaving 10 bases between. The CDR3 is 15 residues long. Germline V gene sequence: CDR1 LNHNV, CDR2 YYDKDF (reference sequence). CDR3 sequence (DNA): TGTGCCACCAGCGAACAAGGCACCTATAATTCACCCCTCCACTTT. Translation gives CATSEQGTYNSPLHF.

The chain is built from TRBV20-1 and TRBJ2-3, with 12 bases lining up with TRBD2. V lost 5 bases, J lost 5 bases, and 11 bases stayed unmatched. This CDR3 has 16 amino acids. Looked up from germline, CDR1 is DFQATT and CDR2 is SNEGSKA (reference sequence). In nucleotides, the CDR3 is TGCAGTGCTCCCCTAGCGGGAGGGTCACGGGGAGATACGCAGTATTTT. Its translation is CSAPLAGGSRGDTQYF.

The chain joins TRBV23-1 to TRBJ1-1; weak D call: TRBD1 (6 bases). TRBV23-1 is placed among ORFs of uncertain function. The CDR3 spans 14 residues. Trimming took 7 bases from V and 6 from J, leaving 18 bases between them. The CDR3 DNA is TGCGCCAGCAAAGAAAACAGGGAGGGTCCTGAAGCTTTCTTT. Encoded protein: CASKENREGPEAFF.

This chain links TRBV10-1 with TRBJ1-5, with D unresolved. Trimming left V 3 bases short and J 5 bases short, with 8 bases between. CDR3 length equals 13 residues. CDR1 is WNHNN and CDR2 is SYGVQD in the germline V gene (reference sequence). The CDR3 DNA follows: TGCGCCAGCAGTGAAGTATTGGATCAGCCCCAGCATTTT. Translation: CASSEVLDQPQHF.

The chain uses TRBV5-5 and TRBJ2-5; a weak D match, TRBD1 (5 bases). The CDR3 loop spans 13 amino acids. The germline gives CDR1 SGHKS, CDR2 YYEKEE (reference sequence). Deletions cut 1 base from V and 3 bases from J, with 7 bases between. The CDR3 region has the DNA TGTGCCAGCAGCTTGAGCAGGGAAGAGACCCAGTACTTC. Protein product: CASSLSREETQYF.

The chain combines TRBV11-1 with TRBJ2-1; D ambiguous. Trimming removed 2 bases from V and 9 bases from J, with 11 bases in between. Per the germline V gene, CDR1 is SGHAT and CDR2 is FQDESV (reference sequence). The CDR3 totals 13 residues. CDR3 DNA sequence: TGTGCCAGCAGCTTAAAAGCATCAGGTGAGCAGTTCTTC. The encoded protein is CASSLKASGEQFF.

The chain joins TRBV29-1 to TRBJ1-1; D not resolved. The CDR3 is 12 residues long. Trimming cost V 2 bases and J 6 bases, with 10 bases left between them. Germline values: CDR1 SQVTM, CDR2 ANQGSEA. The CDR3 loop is CSVERQVPEAFF. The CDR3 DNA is TGCAGCGTTGAACGGCAGGTTCCTGAAGCTTTCTTT.

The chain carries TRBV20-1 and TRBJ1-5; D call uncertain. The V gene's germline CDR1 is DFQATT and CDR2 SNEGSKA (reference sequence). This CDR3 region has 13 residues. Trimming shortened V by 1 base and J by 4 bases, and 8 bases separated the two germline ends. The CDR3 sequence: CSARGAENQPQHF. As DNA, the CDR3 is TGCAGTGCTAGAGGGGCAGAAAATCAGCCCCAGCATTTT.

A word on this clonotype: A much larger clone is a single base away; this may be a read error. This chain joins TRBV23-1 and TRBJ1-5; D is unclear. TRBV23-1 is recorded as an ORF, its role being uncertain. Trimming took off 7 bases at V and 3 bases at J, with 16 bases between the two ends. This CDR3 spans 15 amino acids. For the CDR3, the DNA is TGCGCCAGCATTCCCCCAGGCGGGCACAATCAGCCCCAGCATTTT. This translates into CASIPPGGHNQPQHF.

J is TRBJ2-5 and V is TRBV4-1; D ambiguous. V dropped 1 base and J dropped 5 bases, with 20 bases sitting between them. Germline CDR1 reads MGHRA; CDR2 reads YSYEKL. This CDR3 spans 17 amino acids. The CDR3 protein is CASSQVDLVPLPETQYF. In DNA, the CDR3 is TGCGCCAGCAGCCAAGTTGATCTAGTACCACTCCCGGAGACCCAGTACTTC.

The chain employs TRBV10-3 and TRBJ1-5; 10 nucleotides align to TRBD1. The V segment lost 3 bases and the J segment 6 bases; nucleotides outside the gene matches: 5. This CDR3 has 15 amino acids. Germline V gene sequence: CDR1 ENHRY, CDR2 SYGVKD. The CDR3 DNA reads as TGTGCCATCAGTGACCGGACAGGGGGTGGTCAGCCCCAGCATTTT. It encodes CAISDRTGGGQPQHF.

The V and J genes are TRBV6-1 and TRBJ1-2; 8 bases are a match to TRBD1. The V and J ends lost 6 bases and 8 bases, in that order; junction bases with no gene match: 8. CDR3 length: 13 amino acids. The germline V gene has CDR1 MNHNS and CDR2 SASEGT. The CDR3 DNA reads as TGTGCCAGCAGCCTCGGGACAGGCAGGGGCTACACCTTC. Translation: CASSLGTGRGYTF.